These 31 T cell receptor beta chains came from one sample sequenced in a study of T cell responses to AZD1222 COVID-19 vaccine. Here immunoSEQ multiplex PCR was the method, and the copy in TCRdb shows in-frame clones only, minus some. The data show tens of thousands of clones, with around 90% seen just once and 4.5% to 5.5% held by the top ten. The sample here was peripheral blood, taken on day 0 of MenACWY control vaccination. The receptors were gathered from an adult in good health.

This clone appeared a single time. The rearrangement uses TRBV2 and TRBJ1-2; D is undetermined. This CDR3 region has 12 residues. Germline CDR1 reads SNHLY; CDR2 reads FYNNEI. The V end was cut by 5 bases, the J end by 5 bases, with 9 bases between. The CDR3 DNA is TGTGCCAGCAGTCCCCCTCAGTATGGCTACACCTTC. It translates to CASSPPQYGYTF.

V usage is TRBV12-3 or TRBV12-4 and J usage is TRBJ1-2, with D possibly TRBD1 on 5 matching bases. The V and J ends lost 5 bases and 4 bases respectively, with 11 bases between them. The CDR3 consists of 13 residues. The CDR3 spells CASSPGRGYGYTF. As DNA, the CDR3 is TGTGCCAGCAGTCCAGGGAGGGGCTATGGCTACACCTTC.

J is TRBJ2-7 and V is TRBV9; D may be TRBD1 or TRBD2 (5 bases each). Germline V gene lookup returns CDR1 SGDLS and CDR2 YYNGEE. The V end lost 3 bases, the J end lost 9 bases, and 13 bases lay between the germline ends. The CDR3 runs to 12 residues. The CDR3: CASSGEGMAQYF. CDR3 DNA: TGTGCCAGCAGCGGAGAGGGGATGGCGCAGTACTTC. Combining the CDR3 with reference TRBV9 and TRBJ2-7 gives the whole variable domain DSGVTQTPKHLITATGQRVTLRCSPRSGDLSVYWYQQSLDQGLQFLIQYYNGEERAKGNILERFSAQQFPDLHSELNLSSLELGDSALYFCASSGEGMAQYFGPGTRLTVT.

The chain is built from TRBV19 and TRBJ2-1; D unclear. Trimming removed 3 bases at V and 5 bases at J, with 14 bases between. Germline values: CDR1 LNHDA, CDR2 SQIVND (reference sequence). This CDR3 is built from 15 residues. CDR3 in amino acids: CASSIVGSAHNEQFF. The CDR3 DNA reads as TGTGCCAGTAGTATTGTGGGCTCTGCCCACAATGAGCAGTTCTTC.

The chain joins TRBV29-1 to TRBJ2-3; the D gene is possibly TRBD2 (7 bases). Germline lookup yields CDR1 SQVTM and CDR2 ANQGSEA. This CDR3 is 12 amino acids long. The CDR3 loop is CIGGGATDTQYF. In DNA form, the CDR3 reads TGCATCGGTGGGGGGGCCACAGATACGCAGTATTTT.

CDR3 sequence (DNA): TGTGCCACCAGTGATTTGCCCCCAGGGGAGCTGTTTTTT. It specifies CATSDLPPGELFF. The chain is built from TRBV24-1 and TRBJ2-2; D remains unclear. V was clipped by 0 bases and J by 8 bases, with 6 bases between them. The CDR3 consists of 13 residues. Germline CDR1 is KGHDR and CDR2 is SFDVKD.

This clone is classed as medium-sized. The chain is built from TRBV20-1 and TRBJ1-1; the D gene is possibly TRBD1 (5 bases). Germline-derived CDR1 and CDR2 are DFQATT and SNEGSKA (reference sequence). This CDR3 spans 10 amino acids. CDR3 DNA: TGCAGCACAGGAAACACTGAAGCTTTCTTT. Amino acids: CSTGNTEAFF.

The chain recombines TRBV7-7 with TRBJ2-3; D is ambiguous. V shed 1 base and J shed 2 bases, with 10 bases lying between them. Germline V gives CDR1 SSHAT, CDR2 FNYEAQ (reference sequence). This CDR3 comprises 15 residues. The CDR3 sequence is CASSLGQRNTDTQYF. The CDR3 DNA reads TGTGCCAGCAGCTTAGGTCAGAGAAACACAGATACGCAGTATTTT.

The chain employs TRBV7-9 and TRBJ2-5; 7 bases line up with TRBD1. Germline V gene lookup returns CDR1 SEHNR and CDR2 FQNEAQ (reference sequence). The V gene end was trimmed by 1 base and the J gene end by 5 bases; junction bases not matched to a gene: 10. The CDR3 covers 16 residues. The CDR3 region is CASSLGQTGVWETQYF. As DNA, the CDR3 is TGTGCCAGCAGCTTAGGGCAAACAGGGGTGTGGGAGACCCAGTACTTC.

J is TRBJ1-1 and V is TRBV28; a weak D match, TRBD1 (6 bases). From germline, CDR1 is MDHEN and CDR2 SYDVKM. V gave up 5 bases and J gave up 6 bases, with 19 bases separating them. This CDR3 spans 15 amino acids. Written as DNA, the CDR3 is TGTGCCAGCAGTCCAACAGGGTCTTATGCCTCTGAAGCTTTCTTT. The encoded protein is CASSPTGSYASEAFF.

This chain connects TRBV14 to TRBJ2-2, with a tentative D call TRBD1 (6 bases). Deletions cut 3 bases from V and 10 bases from J, with 6 bases between. CDR1 and CDR2 (germline): SGHDN, FVKESK. The CDR3 spans 11 residues. CDR3 nucleotide sequence: TGTGCCAGCAGCCAGGGGGCGGAGCTGTTTTTT. Its protein is CASSQGAELFF.

The V and J genes are TRBV2 and TRBJ1-1; D gene uncertain. This CDR3 is 12 amino acids long. Trimming took 6 bases from V and 0 from J, leaving 5 bases between them. Looked up from germline, CDR1 is SNHLY and CDR2 is FYNNEI. The CDR3, as DNA: TGTGCCAGCAGACACATGAACACTGAAGCTTTCTTT. Translation gives CASRHMNTEAFF.

V gene TRBV23-1 combines with J gene TRBJ1-1, with D maybe TRBD1 (5 bases). TRBV23-1 qualifies as an ORF whose function is uncertain. The V and J ends lost 8 bases and 4 bases respectively, with 17 bases between them. The CDR3 is 14 amino acids. The CDR3 DNA is TGCGCCAGCGATCCCGGGGTGAGGGGCACTGAAGCTTTCTTT. Protein sequence: CASDPGVRGTEAFF.

The genes are TRBV7-9 and TRBJ1-2; the D is unclear. Germline assignment: CDR1 SEHNR and CDR2 FQNEAQ (reference sequence). The CDR3 covers 15 residues. V was pared by 4 bases and J by 7 bases, with 19 bases between. CDR3 protein: CASSSTPSELRGYTF. For the CDR3, the DNA is TGTGCCAGCAGCTCCACACCCAGTGAACTACGTGGCTACACCTTC.

A single count supports this clone. This chain uses TRBV9 with TRBJ1-1, with D hard to call. The V gene lost 4 bases and the J gene lost 6 bases, with 16 bases spanning the gap. Germline V gene sequence: CDR1 SGDLS, CDR2 YYNGEE. CDR3 length: 14 amino acids. The CDR3, as DNA: TGTGCCAGCAGCCCCCGGGGAGGGTCGGCTGAAGCTTTCTTT. Its protein product is CASSPRGGSAEAFF. Full variable domain (rest looked up from reference TRBV9 and TRBJ1-1): DSGVTQTPKHLITATGQRVTLRCSPRSGDLSVYWYQQSLDQGLQFLIQYYNGEERAKGNILERFSAQQFPDLHSELNLSSLELGDSALYFCASSPRGGSAEAFFGQGTRLTVV.

CDR3 nucleotide sequence: TGCGCCAGCAGCTTGGCCTCAGCGGGAGAGATCGATACGCAGTATTTT. The encoded protein is CASSLASAGEIDTQYF. The V and J genes are TRBV5-1 and TRBJ2-3, with 8 bases identical to TRBD2. CDR1 and CDR2 (germline): SGHRS, YFSETQ. V shed 0 bases and J 6 bases; nucleotides not matched to a gene: 9. The CDR3 is 16 amino acids. The whole variable domain, filled in from reference TRBV5-1 and TRBJ2-3, reads KAGVTQTPRYLIKTRGQQVTLSCSPISGHRSVSWYQQTPGQGLQFLFEYFSETQRNKGNFPGRFSGRQFSNSRSEMNVSTLELGDSALYLCASSLASAGEIDTQYFGPGTRLTVL.

The chain couples TRBV7-6 to TRBJ2-1; TRBD1 or TRBD2 may be the D gene (6 bases each). The length of the CDR3 is 17 residues. V was pared by 5 bases and J by 3 bases, with 20 bases between. Germline values: CDR1 SGHVS, CDR2 FNYEAQ. This chain's CDR3 is CASSPTDSRGDYNEQFF. As DNA, the CDR3 is TGTGCCAGCAGCCCTACCGACTCTAGGGGGGACTACAATGAGCAGTTCTTC.

The J gene is TRBJ2-2, the V gene TRBV18; D ambiguous. The CDR3 consists of 14 residues. CDR1 and CDR2 from the germline V gene are KGHSH and LQKENI. Between the trimmed V and J ends, which lost 3 bases and 2 bases, there was a span of 7 bases. The CDR3 reads CASSPTLNTGELFF. CDR3 DNA sequence: TGTGCCAGCTCACCTACCCTCAACACCGGGGAGCTGTTTTTT.

The chain carries TRBV3-1 (or the pseudogene TRBV3-2) and TRBJ2-2, with D tentatively TRBD1 (6 bases). The germline CDR1 and CDR2 sequences are LGHDT and YNNKEL (reference sequence). The CDR3 is 15 amino acids. Trimming pared 0 bases from V and 6 bases from J, leaving 11 bases between. CDR3 nucleotide sequence: TGTGCCAGCAGCCAAGAACAGGGTGGGGCCGGGGAGCTGTTTTTT. It yields the protein CASSQEQGGAGELFF.

The chain has TRBV29-1 and TRBJ1-2, with D possibly matching TRBD1 (6 bases). The CDR3 is 13 amino acids. V dropped 4 bases and J dropped 10 bases, with 19 bases sitting between them. The V gene's germline CDR1 is SQVTM and CDR2 ANQGSEA. The CDR3 loop is CSVADRTVSSYTF. CDR3 coding DNA: TGCAGCGTTGCCGACAGGACGGTCTCTTCCTACACCTTC.

This rearrangement joins TRBV10-3 to TRBJ1-2, with 7 bases aligning to TRBD1. The germline V gene has CDR1 ENHRY and CDR2 SYGVKD. The CDR3 loop spans 14 amino acids. Trimming took 8 bases from V and 3 from J; bases not matched to a gene: 9. In DNA form, the CDR3 reads TGTGCCATCTCTCGAGGGCAGGGGGACTATGGCTACACCTTC. Residues: CAISRGQGDYGYTF.

This chain links TRBV5-1 with TRBJ2-3, with TRBD1 matching 8 bases. There are 16 residues in the CDR3. The V and J ends lost 4 bases and 3 bases, in that order; junction bases with no gene match: 10. The germline gives CDR1 SGHRS, CDR2 YFSETQ. The CDR3: CASSTRTGGATDTQYF. CDR3 DNA sequence: TGCGCCAGCAGCACACGCACAGGGGGAGCGACAGATACGCAGTATTTT.

This clone was observed a handful of times. The rearrangement joins TRBV29-1 to TRBJ1-2; 7 bases agree with TRBD1. Germline CDR1 reads SQVTM; CDR2 reads ANQGSEA. The trim removed 5 bases at V and 7 bases at J, leaving 16 bases unmatched. The CDR3 extends over 15 amino acids. The CDR3 here is CSVTNPQGPDGGYTF. CDR3 DNA sequence: TGCAGCGTTACAAACCCACAGGGGCCGGACGGTGGCTACACCTTC.

The rearrangement links TRBV28 to TRBJ2-5; 9 bases agree with TRBD1. Germline V gene lookup returns CDR1 MDHEN and CDR2 SYDVKM. Trimming took 5 bases from V and 7 from J; bases not matched to a gene: 14. There are 16 residues in the CDR3. The CDR3 is CASSAPGQGSIGTQYF. CDR3 sequence (DNA): TGTGCCAGCAGTGCTCCGGGACAGGGTTCTATTGGGACCCAGTACTTC.

This clone has only a few counts. The same CDR3 can be traced to other DNA sequences in this sample. The rearrangement joins TRBV30 to TRBJ1-1; D unresolved. The germline CDR1 and CDR2 sequences are GTSNPN and SVGIG (reference sequence). This CDR3 spans 13 amino acids. Between the trimmed V and J ends, which lost 0 bases and 0 bases, there was a span of 5 bases. The CDR3 coding sequence is TGTGCCTGGAGTGTAGGAGTGAACACTGAAGCTTTCTTT. This codes for CAWSVGVNTEAFF.

The rearrangement joins TRBV5-5 to TRBJ2-7; no definite D call. The CDR3 sequence is 14 residues long. Trimming pared 0 bases from V and 0 bases from J, leaving 7 bases between. The germline V gene has CDR1 SGHKS and CDR2 YYEKEE (reference sequence). CDR3 sequence reads: CASSLVWGSYEQYF. CDR3 DNA: TGTGCCAGCAGCTTGGTATGGGGCTCCTACGAGCAGTACTTC.

The rearrangement links TRBV19 to TRBJ2-1; TRBD2 matches at 7 bases. The junction had 11 bases not matched to a gene; V was cut back by 3 bases and J by 6 bases. Germline lookup yields CDR1 LNHDA and CDR2 SQIVND (reference sequence). The CDR3 contains 16 residues. CDR3 coding DNA: TGTGCCAGTAGTATCCCGGGAGGCACGTCAGGCAATGAGCAGTTCTTC. Translating gives CASSIPGGTSGNEQFF.

This clone was seen just once. CDR3 DNA sequence: TGCAGTACTGGTGAAGATACGCAGTATTTT. This gives the protein CSTGEDTQYF. This chain links TRBV29-1 with TRBJ2-3; D is undetermined. The length of the CDR3 is 10 residues. Per the germline V gene, CDR1 is SQVTM and CDR2 is ANQGSEA.

This chain connects TRBV19 to TRBJ2-5; D not certain. This CDR3 comprises 12 residues. Germline CDR1 reads LNHDA; CDR2 reads SQIVND (reference sequence). V dropped 3 bases and J dropped 13 bases, with 15 bases sitting between them. In nucleotides, the CDR3 is TGTGCCAGTAGTATCGGACGGAGTGAGCCGTACTTC. This sequence encodes CASSIGRSEPYF.

This clone was recorded a few times. The rearrangement links TRBV6-5 to TRBJ1-1; 7 bases align to TRBD1. The CDR3 is made up of 15 amino acids. Germline-derived CDR1 and CDR2 are MNHEY and SVGAGI. The ends lost 3 bases at V and 2 bases at J; junction bases unmatched: 6. CDR3 loop: CASSYIAGGNTEAFF. The CDR3, as DNA: TGTGCCAGCAGTTATATTGCAGGGGGAAACACTGAAGCTTTCTTT.

The rearrangement uses TRBV12-5 and TRBJ2-1; D ambiguous. Looked up from germline, CDR1 is LGHNT and CDR2 is FRNRAP. The CDR3 consists of 12 residues. V was trimmed by 5 bases and J by 7 bases, leaving 9 bases between them. Here the CDR3 DNA reads TGTGCTAGTGGTCGTCTCGGGAATGAGCAGTTCTTC. It is translated as CASGRLGNEQFF.